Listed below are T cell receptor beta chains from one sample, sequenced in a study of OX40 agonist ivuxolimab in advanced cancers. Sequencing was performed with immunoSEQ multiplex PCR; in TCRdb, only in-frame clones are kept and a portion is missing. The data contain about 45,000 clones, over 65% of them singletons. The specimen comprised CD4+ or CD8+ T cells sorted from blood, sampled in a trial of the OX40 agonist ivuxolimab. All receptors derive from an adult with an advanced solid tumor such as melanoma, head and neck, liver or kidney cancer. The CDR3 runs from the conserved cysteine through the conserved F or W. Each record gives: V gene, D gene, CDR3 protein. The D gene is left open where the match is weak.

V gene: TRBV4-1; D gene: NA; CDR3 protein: CASSQATNEKLFF
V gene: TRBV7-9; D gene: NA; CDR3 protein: CASSLPEGGLLSYEQYF
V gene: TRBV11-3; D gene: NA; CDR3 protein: CASSLFQEGWGPEQYF
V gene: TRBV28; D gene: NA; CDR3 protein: CATGTTGELFF
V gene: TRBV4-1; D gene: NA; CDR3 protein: CASSQVQNRWSYGYTF
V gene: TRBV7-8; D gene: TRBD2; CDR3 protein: CASRRLAGETGELFF
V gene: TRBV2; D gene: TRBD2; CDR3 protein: CASSEGLAEFGELFF
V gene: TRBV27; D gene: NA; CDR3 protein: CASRREPGHMNTEAFF
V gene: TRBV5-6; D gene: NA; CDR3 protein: CASSLVGGTYEQYF
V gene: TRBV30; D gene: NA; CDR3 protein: CAWSVQSGPSYEQYF
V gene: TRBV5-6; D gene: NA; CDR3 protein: CASSPGRDTQYF
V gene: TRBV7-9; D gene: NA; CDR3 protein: CASSPRDRPYGYTF
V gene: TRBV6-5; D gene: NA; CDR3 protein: CASASGGYGYTF
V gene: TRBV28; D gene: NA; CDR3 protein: CASSLELANTEAFF
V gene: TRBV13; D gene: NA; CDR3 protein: CASSLGLREAFF
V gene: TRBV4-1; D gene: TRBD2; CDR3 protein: CASSESLAGVETQYF